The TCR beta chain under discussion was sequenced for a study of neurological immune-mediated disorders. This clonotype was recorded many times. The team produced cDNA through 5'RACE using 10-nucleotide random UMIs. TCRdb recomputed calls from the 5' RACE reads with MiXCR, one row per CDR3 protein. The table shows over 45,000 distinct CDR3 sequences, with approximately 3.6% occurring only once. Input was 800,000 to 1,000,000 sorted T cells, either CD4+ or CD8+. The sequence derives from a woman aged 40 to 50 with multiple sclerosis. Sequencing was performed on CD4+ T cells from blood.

CDR3 DNA sequence: TGTGCCAGCAGTTACTCGGATTTTAGGAGGCACACTGAAGCTTTCTTT. Translating gives CASSYSDFRRHTEAFF. This chain joins TRBV6-5 and TRBJ1-1; D call uncertain. V lost 0 bases, J lost 3 bases, and 14 bases lay in between. Germline V lookup: CDR1 MNHEY, CDR2 SVGAGI. The CDR3 is made up of 16 amino acids.